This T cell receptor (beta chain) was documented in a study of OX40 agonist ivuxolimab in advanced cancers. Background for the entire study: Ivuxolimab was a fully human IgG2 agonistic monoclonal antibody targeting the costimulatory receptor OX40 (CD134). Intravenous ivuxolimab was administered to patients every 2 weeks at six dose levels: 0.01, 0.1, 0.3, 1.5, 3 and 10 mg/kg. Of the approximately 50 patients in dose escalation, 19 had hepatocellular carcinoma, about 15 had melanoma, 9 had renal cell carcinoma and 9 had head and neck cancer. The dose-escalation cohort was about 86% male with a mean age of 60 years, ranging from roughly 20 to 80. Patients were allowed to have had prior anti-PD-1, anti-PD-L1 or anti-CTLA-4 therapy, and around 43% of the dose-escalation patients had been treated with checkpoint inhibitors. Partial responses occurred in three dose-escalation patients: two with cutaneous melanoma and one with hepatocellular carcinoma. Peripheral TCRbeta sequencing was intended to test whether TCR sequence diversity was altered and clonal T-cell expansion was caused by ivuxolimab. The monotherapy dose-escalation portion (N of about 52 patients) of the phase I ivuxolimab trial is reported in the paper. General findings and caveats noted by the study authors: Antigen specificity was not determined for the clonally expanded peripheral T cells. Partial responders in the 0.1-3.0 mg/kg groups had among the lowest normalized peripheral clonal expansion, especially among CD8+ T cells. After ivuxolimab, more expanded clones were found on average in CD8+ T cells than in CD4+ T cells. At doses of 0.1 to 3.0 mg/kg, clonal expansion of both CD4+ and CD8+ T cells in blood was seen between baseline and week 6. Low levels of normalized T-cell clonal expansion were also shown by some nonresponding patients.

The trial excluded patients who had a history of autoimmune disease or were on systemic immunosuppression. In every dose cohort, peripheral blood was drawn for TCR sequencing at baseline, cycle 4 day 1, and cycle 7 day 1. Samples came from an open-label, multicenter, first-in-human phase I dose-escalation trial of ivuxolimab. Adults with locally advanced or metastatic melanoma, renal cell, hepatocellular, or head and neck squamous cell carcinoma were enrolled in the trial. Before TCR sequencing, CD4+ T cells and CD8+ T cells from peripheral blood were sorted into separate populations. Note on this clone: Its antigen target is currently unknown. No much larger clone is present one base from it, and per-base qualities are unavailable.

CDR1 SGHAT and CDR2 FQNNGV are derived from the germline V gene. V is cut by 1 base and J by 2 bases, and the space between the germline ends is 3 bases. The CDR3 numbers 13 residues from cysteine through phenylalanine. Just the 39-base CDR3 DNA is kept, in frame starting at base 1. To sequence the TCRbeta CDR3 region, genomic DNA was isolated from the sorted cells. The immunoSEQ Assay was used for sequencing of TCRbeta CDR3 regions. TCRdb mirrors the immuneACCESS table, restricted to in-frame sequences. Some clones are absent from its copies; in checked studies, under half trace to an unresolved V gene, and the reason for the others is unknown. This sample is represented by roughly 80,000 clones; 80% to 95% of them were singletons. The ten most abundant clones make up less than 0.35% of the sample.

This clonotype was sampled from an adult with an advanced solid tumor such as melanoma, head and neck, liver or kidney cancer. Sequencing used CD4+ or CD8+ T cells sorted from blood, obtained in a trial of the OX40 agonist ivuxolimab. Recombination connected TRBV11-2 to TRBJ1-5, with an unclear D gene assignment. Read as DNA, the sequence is TGTGCCAGCAGCTTAGCGGGCAATCAGCCCCAGCATTTT. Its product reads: CASSLAGNQPQHF.